What follows describes a single TCR beta chain. Germline CDR1 is LGHNA and CDR2 is YSLEER. The CDR3 is 18 residues long. J was trimmed by 4 bases and V by 0 bases; bases with no gene match: 7. Sequenced by immunoSEQ multiplex PCR; TCRdb stores in-frame clones only, minus some. The table lists roughly 150,000 clones, over 80% of them singletons. This sample was included in a study of T cell responses to AZD1222 COVID-19 vaccine. The sequences come from peripheral blood, collected 28 days after the second AZD1222 dose. V is TRBV4-3 and J is TRBJ2-2; 11 bases are shared with TRBD1. This receptor was obtained from an adult who received the AZD1222 COVID-19 vaccine. CDR3: CASSQDKSGTGGTGELFF. The CDR3 coding sequence is TGCGCCAGCAGCCAAGACAAATCCGGGACAGGGGGCACCGGGGAGCTGTTTTTT.